Detailed here is one TCR beta chain. The antigen is unknown. The data originate from a study of Ad26.COV2.S vaccination and SARS-CoV-2 variants. Overall study: The vaccine Ad26.COV2.S was put into the muscle once, or twice with 56 days between.

Notes on the study in general: Vaccinated and placebo-treated recipients had similar non-spike TCR breadth. TCR breadth and depth analyses may have underestimated total T cell responses.

Treatment in this sample: 19 received Ad26.COV2.S at low or high dose, single or two shots; 5 received placebo; per-sample allocation not given. The samples date from day 63 after the first vaccine or placebo injection. Wuhan-strain SARS-CoV-2 spike was expressed by the Ad26 vector that made up the vaccine. Trimming took 4 bases from V and 6 from J; bases not matched to a gene: 6. CDR3 length: 15 amino acids. Per the germline V gene, CDR1 is LGHDT and CDR2 is YNNKEL (reference sequence). TCRdb's copy holds only in-frame clones and misses some; the assay was immunoSEQ multiplex PCR. The sample has 350,000 to 550,000 clones, 75% to 90% seen once.

This sequence originates from a person aged 18-60 years who received the Ad26.COV2.S COVID-19 vaccine or a placebo. The chain uses TRBV3-1 (or the pseudogene TRBV3-2) and TRBJ2-5; the match to TRBD2 covers 12 bases. The sequencing used peripheral blood, collected in a trial of Ad26.COV2.S vaccine versus placebo. The CDR3 coding sequence is TGTGCCAGCAGCCCTACTAGCGGGGGGCCGCAGACCCAGTACTTC. Its protein product is CASSPTSGGPQTQYF.